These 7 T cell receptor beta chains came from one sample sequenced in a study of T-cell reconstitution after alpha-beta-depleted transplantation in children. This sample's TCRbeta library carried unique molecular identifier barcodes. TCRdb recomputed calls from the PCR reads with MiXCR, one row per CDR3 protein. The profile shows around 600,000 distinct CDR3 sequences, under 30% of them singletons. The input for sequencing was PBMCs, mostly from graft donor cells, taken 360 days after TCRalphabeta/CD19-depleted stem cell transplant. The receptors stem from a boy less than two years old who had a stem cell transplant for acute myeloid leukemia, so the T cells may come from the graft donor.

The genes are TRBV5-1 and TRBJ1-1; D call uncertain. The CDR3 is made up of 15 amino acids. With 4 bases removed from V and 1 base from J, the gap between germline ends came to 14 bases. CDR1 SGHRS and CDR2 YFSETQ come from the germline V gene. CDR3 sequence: CASSALDGRNTEAFF. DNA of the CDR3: TGCGCCAGCAGCGCCTTGGACGGACGGAACACTGAAGCTTTCTTT.

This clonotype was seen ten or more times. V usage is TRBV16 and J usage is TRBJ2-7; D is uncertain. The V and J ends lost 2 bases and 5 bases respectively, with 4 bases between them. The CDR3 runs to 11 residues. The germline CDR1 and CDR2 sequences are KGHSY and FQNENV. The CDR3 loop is CASSQADEQYF. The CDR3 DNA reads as TGTGCCAGCAGCCAAGCGGACGAGCAGTACTTC.

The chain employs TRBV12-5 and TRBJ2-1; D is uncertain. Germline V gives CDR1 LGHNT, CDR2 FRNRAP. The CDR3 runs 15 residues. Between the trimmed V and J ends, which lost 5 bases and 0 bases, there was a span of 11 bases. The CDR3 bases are TGTGCTAGTGGTACAACGACACGCTCCTACAATGAGCAGTTCTTC. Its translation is CASGTTTRSYNEQFF.

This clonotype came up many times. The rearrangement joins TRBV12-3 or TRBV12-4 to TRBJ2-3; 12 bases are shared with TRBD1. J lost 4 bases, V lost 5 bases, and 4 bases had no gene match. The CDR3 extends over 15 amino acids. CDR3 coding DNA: TGTGCCAGCAGTGCCGGGACAGGGGGCCCAGATACGCAGTATTTT. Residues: CASSAGTGGPDTQYF.

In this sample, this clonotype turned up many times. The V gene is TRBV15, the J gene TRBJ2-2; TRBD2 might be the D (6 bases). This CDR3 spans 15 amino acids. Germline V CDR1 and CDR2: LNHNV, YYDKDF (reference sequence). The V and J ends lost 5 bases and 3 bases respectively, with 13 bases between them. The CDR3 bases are TGTGCCACCAGCTTAAGAGGGACTCACACCGGGGAGCTGTTTTTT. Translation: CATSLRGTHTGELFF. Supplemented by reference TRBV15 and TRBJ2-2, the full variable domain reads DAMVIQNPRYQVTQFGKPVTLSCSQTLNHNVMYWYQQKSSQAPKLLFHYYDKDFNNEADTPDNFQSRRPNTSFCFLDIRSPGLGDTAMYLCATSLRGTHTGELFFGEGSRLTVL.

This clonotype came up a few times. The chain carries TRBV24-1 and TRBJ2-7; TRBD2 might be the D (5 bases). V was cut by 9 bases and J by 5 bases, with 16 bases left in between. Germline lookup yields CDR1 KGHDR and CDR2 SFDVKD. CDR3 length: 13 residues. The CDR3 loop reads CATGPEGSDEQYF. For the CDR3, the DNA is TGTGCCACCGGACCAGAGGGATCGGACGAGCAGTACTTC.

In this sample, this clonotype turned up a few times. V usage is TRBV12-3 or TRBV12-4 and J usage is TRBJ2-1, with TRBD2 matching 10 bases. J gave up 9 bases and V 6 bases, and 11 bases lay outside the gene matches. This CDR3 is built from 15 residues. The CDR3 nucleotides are TGTGCCAGCAGCCCGGGACTAGCGTCCAGGAGTGAGCAGTTCTTC. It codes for CASSPGLASRSEQFF.